This TCR beta chain was profiled in a study of CD8+CD57+ T cells in acquired aplastic anemia. General observations from the study: Found in both controls and patients were almost 30 CD8+ CDR3 sequences.

The authors sequenced patients whose flow cytometry had shown CD8+CD57+ cell expansion. A word on this clonotype: Antigen specificity is unknown.

CDR3 and TCR beta VDJ profiling relied on a genomic DNA template. TCRdb fed the reads into MiXCR, producing one record per CDR3 protein. The repertoire holds about 160,000 distinct CDR3 sequences, with roughly 48% as singletons. This CDR3 has 13 amino acids. Germline V gene data show CDR1 as DFQATT and CDR2 as SNEGSKA (reference sequence). V lost 8 bases, J lost 4 bases, and 16 bases lay in between. The clonotype originates from a human donor with aplastic anemia. The sample taken for sequencing was sorted CD4+, CD8+, or CD8+CD57+ T cells (not recorded which) from PBMCs. This chain joins TRBV20-1 and TRBJ2-3, with D perhaps matching TRBD2 (6 bases). CDR3 region: CSLQAGTADTQYF. CDR3 in DNA: TGCAGTCTGCAAGCGGGCACTGCAGATACGCAGTATTTT.